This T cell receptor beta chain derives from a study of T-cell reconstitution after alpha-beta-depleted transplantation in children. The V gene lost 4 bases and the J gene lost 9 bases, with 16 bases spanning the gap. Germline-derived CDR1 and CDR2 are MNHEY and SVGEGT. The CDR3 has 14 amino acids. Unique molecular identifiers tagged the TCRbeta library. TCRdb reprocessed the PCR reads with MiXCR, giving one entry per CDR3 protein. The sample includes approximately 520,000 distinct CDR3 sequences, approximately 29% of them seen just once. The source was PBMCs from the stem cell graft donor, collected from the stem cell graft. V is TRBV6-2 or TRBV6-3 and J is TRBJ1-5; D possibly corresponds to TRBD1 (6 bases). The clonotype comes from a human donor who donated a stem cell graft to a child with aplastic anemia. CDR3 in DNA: TGTGCCAGCAGTTCCACAGGGTTGGGGCGGCCCCAGCATTTT. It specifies CASSSTGLGRPQHF.